A selection of T cell receptor beta chains follows, all from one sample in a study of blood T cell repertoires in COVID-19. Clones were read by immunoSEQ multiplex PCR, and TCRdb kept only the in-frame ones, dropping some. The sample lists approximately 200,000 clones; roughly 76% were seen once. The sequencing sample was made of peripheral blood. These receptor sequences come from a human donor in a cohort sampled during active COVID-19. CDR3s include the opening cysteine and the closing phenylalanine or tryptophan. The D gene is left open where the match is weak. The listing skips clone size in some rows; elsewhere it reads once, few, many or a size class.

>TRBD2|TRBJ2-7|NA|TRBV6-5
CASGRASYEQYF
TGTGCCAGTGGGAGGGCCTCCTACGAGCAGTACTTC
>TRBD1|TRBJ2-7|NA|TRBV3-1/TRBV3-2
CASSRGQGPEQYF
TGTGCCAGCAGCCGGGGACAGGGGCCCGAGCAGTACTTC
>NA|TRBJ2-4|NA|TRBV5-1
CASSPGVDRITNIQYF
TGCGCCAGCAGCCCTGGAGTCGACAGGATAACGAACATTCAGTACTTC
>NA|TRBJ2-3|NA|TRBV5-1
CASGYGHSVKGTDTQYF
TGCGCCAGCGGTTACGGACATTCCGTCAAGGGCACAGATACGCAGTATTTT
>TRBD2|TRBJ2-7|NA|TRBV14
CASSNLAGVSYEQYF
TGTGCCAGCAGTAACCTAGCGGGGGTCTCCTACGAGCAGTACTTC
>NA|TRBJ1-2|NA|TRBV28
CASSFRSGYTF
TGTGCCAGCAGTTTCCGGTCTGGCTACACCTTC
>NA|TRBJ2-3|NA|TRBV12-3/TRBV12-4
CASSFAGVDTQYF
TGTGCCAGCAGTTTCGCCGGGGTTGATACGCAGTATTTT
>TRBD2|TRBJ2-4|NA|TRBV5-5
CASSLGLAGVTVNIQYF
TGTGCCAGCAGCTTAGGACTAGCGGGAGTGACCGTAAACATTCAGTACTTC
>NA|TRBJ1-4|once|TRBV4-1
CASSQVDYAAANEKLFF
TGCGCCAGCAGCCAGGTAGACTACGCGGCGGCTAATGAAAAACTGTTTTTT
>NA|TRBJ1-5|NA|TRBV19
CASSITGSYQPQHF
TGTGCCAGTAGTATTACGGGTTCATATCAGCCCCAGCATTTT
>NA|TRBJ2-3|NA|TRBV12-3/TRBV12-4
CASRPTSTDTQYF
TGTGCCAGCAGGCCTACTAGCACAGATACGCAGTATTTT
>TRBD2|TRBJ2-1|few|TRBV4-1
CASGRLAGGSDEQFF
TGCGCCAGCGGCCGGTTAGCGGGAGGGAGCGATGAGCAGTTCTTC
>NA|TRBJ2-3|once|TRBV7-2
CASSFGGGSTDTQYF
TGTGCCAGCAGCTTTGGGGGAGGATCAACAGATACGCAGTATTTT
>NA|TRBJ2-2|NA|TRBV20-1
CSARNGGELFF
TGCAGTGCTAGGAATGGAGGAGAGCTGTTTTTT
>NA|TRBJ1-1|NA|TRBV24-1
CATSNRRNTEAFF
TGTGCCACCAGTAACAGGCGGAACACTGAAGCTTTCTTT
>TRBD1|TRBJ2-3|once|TRBV19
CASSRRTGGIRYRSTDTQYF
TGTGCCAGTAGTAGACGGACAGGGGGGATTCGGTATCGCAGCACAGATACGCAGTATTTT
>TRBD2|TRBJ2-3|once|TRBV29-1
CSVVGLAGVYTQYF
TGCAGCGTTGTAGGACTAGCGGGAGTATATACGCAGTATTTT
>NA|TRBJ1-3|NA|TRBV29-1
CSVLETPRNTIYF
TGCAGCGTTCTCGAGACACCGAGAAACACCATATATTTT
>TRBD2|TRBJ2-1|few|TRBV19
CASWSSGPYNEQFF
TGTGCCAGTTGGTCTAGCGGGCCATACAATGAGCAGTTCTTC
>TRBD1|TRBJ1-1|once|TRBV28
CASSLTQGAIVRREAFF
TGTGCCAGCAGTTTGACCCAGGGGGCGATTGTAAGGCGTGAAGCTTTCTTT
>TRBD2|TRBJ2-2|NA|TRBV14
CASSRPSGESNTGELFF
TGTGCCAGCAGCCGGCCTAGCGGGGAATCGAACACCGGGGAGCTGTTTTTT
>TRBD1|TRBJ1-2|few|TRBV6-2/TRBV6-3
CASSPDRVRGGYTF
TGTGCCAGCAGTCCCGACAGGGTGCGAGGAGGCTACACCTTC
>TRBD2|TRBJ2-1|NA|TRBV7-8
CASSRALAGASYNEQFF
TGTGCCAGCAGCCGAGCACTAGCGGGAGCCTCCTACAATGAGCAGTTCTTC
>TRBD1|TRBJ1-6|NA|TRBV28
CASRPGTGVSPLHF
TGTGCCAGCAGACCCGGGACAGGGGTTTCACCCCTCCACTTT
>TRBD1|TRBJ1-1|NA|TRBV6-6
CASSYSDRRNTEAFF
TGTGCCAGCAGTTACTCGGACAGGAGGAACACTGAAGCTTTCTTT
>TRBD2|TRBJ2-1|NA|TRBV7-9
CASSRTSGRSSYNEQFF
TGTGCCAGCAGCCGGACTAGCGGGAGGTCTTCCTACAATGAGCAGTTCTTC
>NA|TRBJ2-7|once|TRBV7-2
CASSFDRGYYEQYF
TGTGCCAGCAGCTTTGATAGGGGCTACTACGAGCAGTACTTC
>TRBD1|TRBJ2-5|few|TRBV7-9
CASSSLQGPQETQYF
TGTGCCAGCAGCTCGCTACAGGGGCCTCAAGAGACCCAGTACTTC
>NA|TRBJ1-2|NA|TRBV9
CASSPVNYGYTF
TGTGCCAGCAGCCCTGTGAACTATGGCTACACCTTC
>TRBD1|TRBJ1-5|NA|TRBV18
CASSPRTGAGQPQHF
TGTGCCAGCTCACCCCGGACAGGGGCGGGTCAGCCCCAGCATTTT
>NA|TRBJ2-7|NA|TRBV27
CASSASGDALGEQYF
TGTGCCAGCAGTGCCAGCGGAGATGCCCTGGGCGAGCAGTACTTC
>NA|TRBJ2-1|NA|TRBV9
CASSGRNEQFF
TGTGCCAGCAGCGGTAGAAATGAGCAGTTCTTC
>NA|TRBJ1-1|NA|TRBV3-1/TRBV3-2
CASSLSVHRDFNTEAFF
TGTGCCAGCAGCCTGTCCGTTCACCGGGATTTTAACACTGAAGCTTTCTTT
>TRBD2|TRBJ2-7|NA|TRBV3-1/TRBV3-2
CASSHGTSGSYEQYF
TGTGCCAGCAGCCATGGCACTAGCGGGAGCTACGAGCAGTACTTC
>TRBD1|TRBJ2-7|NA|TRBV5-1
CASSWGQGEYEQYF
TGCGCCAGCAGCTGGGGACAGGGGGAATACGAGCAGTACTTC
>NA|TRBJ1-4|NA|TRBV28
CASSLVAAVATNEKLFF
TGTGCCAGCAGTTTAGTCGCGGCGGTTGCAACTAATGAAAAACTGTTTTTT
>NA|TRBJ2-7|NA|TRBV6-5
CASMDITYEQYF
TGTGCCAGCATGGACATTACCTACGAGCAGTACTTC
>NA|TRBJ2-3|many|TRBV2
CASRAYRDMGTDTQYF
TGTGCCAGCAGGGCCTACCGGGACATGGGCACAGATACGCAGTATTTT
>NA|TRBJ2-2|NA|TRBV9
CASSPRFGLAENTGELFF
TGTGCCAGCAGCCCCCGTTTCGGGTTAGCGGAGAACACCGGGGAGCTGTTTTTT
>TRBD2|TRBJ2-7|NA|TRBV7-2
CASSLIAGGPDEQYF
TGTGCCAGCAGCTTAATCGCGGGAGGCCCAGACGAGCAGTACTTC
>NA|TRBJ1-1|NA|TRBV30
CAWSLTQGRTEAFF
TGTGCCTGGAGCCTAACGCAGGGTCGAACTGAAGCTTTCTTT
>NA|TRBJ1-4|NA|TRBV7-2
CASSLAVAGLNEKLFF
TGTGCCAGCAGCTTAGCGGTAGCAGGGTTGAATGAAAAACTGTTTTTT
>NA|TRBJ2-7|NA|TRBV19
CASSMGQSYEQYF
TGTGCCAGTAGTATGGGACAATCCTACGAGCAGTACTTC
>NA|TRBJ2-4|NA|TRBV2
CASSDGGRGYIQYF
TGTGCCAGCAGTGATGGAGGGAGAGGATACATTCAGTACTTC
>NA|TRBJ2-7|NA|TRBV28
CASTTLGASYEQYF
TGTGCCAGCACCACCTTGGGCGCCTCCTACGAGCAGTACTTC
>NA|TRBJ2-1|few|TRBV27
CASSPSYNEQFF
TGTGCCAGCAGTCCTTCCTACAATGAGCAGTTCTTC